Below are 5 T cell receptor beta chains sequenced from a single sample in a study of shared clonotypes between healthy human individuals. Only in-frame clones appear in the TCRdb table, and some are missing; sequencing was by immunoSEQ multiplex PCR. The table has more than 1.2 million clones, approximately 98.5% seen once. Sequencing was performed on naive CD4+ T cells sorted from blood. Subset indicated: CD45RA+ positively selected. The receptors were sampled from a young man in good health.

The chain carries TRBV6-5 and TRBJ1-4; a possible D gene is TRBD1 (5 bases). The CDR3 sequence is 15 residues long. Trimming shortened V by 0 bases and J by 8 bases, and 13 bases separated the two germline ends. CDR1 and CDR2 (germline): MNHEY, SVGAGI. The DNA for the CDR3 is TGTGCCAGCAGTTACTCCGGGAGCAGGGAGGAAAAACTGTTTTTT. Protein product: CASSYSGSREEKLFF.

DNA for the CDR3: TGTGCCAGCAGCCAATCTGTAGGGCCCAGGGGAATTGGCAATGAGCAGTTCTTC. Its protein product is CASSQSVGPRGIGNEQFF. This rearrangement joins TRBV14 to TRBJ2-1, with a tentative D call TRBD1 (6 bases). Germline assignment: CDR1 SGHDN and CDR2 FVKESK. The CDR3 sequence is 18 residues long. V lost 2 bases to trimming and J lost 6 bases, with 23 bases between them.

The chain uses TRBV9 and TRBJ2-2, with a possible D match to TRBD2 (5 bases). V was trimmed by 3 bases and J by 6 bases, leaving 15 bases between them. CDR3 length equals 15 residues. Germline values: CDR1 SGDLS, CDR2 YYNGEE. This CDR3 is CASSANVLVAGELFF. The CDR3 DNA reads TGTGCCAGCAGCGCAAACGTACTAGTCGCCGGGGAGCTGTTTTTT. Complete variable domain (other parts from reference TRBV9 and TRBJ2-2): DSGVTQTPKHLITATGQRVTLRCSPRSGDLSVYWYQQSLDQGLQFLIQYYNGEERAKGNILERFSAQQFPDLHSELNLSSLELGDSALYFCASSANVLVAGELFFGEGSRLTVL.

In its sample, this clone was seen once. The gene calls are TRBV30 and TRBJ2-2, with 12 bases aligning to TRBD1. CDR1 and CDR2 (germline): GTSNPN, SVGIG (reference sequence). There are 20 residues in the CDR3. V dropped 0 bases and J dropped 0; count of bases not matched to a gene: 11. The CDR3 spells CAWSVLWDRGLGSNTGELFF. CDR3 coding DNA: TGTGCCTGGAGTGTACTCTGGGACAGGGGGCTTGGTTCGAACACCGGGGAGCTGTTTTTT.

CDR3 sequence (DNA): TGTGCCAGCAGGGACAGGAACAATGAGCAGTTCTTC. It yields the protein CASRDRNNEQFF. The chain employs TRBV6-6 and TRBJ2-1, with 7 bases matching TRBD1. Per the germline V gene, CDR1 is MNHNY and CDR2 is SVGAGI (reference sequence). This CDR3 region has 12 residues. With V trimmed by 6 bases and J by 5 bases, 1 base remained unmatched.